A selection of T cell receptor beta chains follows, all from one sample in a study of beta chain features in type 1 diabetes. Only in-frame clones appear in the TCRdb table, and some are missing; sequencing was by immunoSEQ multiplex PCR. This table holds 120,000 or so clones, about 18% found once. The sequenced sample consisted of central memory CD4+ T cells from blood. These receptors came from a man aged 18 to 29 with type 1 diabetes. Both conserved end residues are trimmed from each CDR3.

V gene	CDR3 length	CDR3 protein
TRBV7-2	13	ASSSALLRTSTQY
TRBV7-2	8	AADLGEQF
TRBV30	11	ALYLGRLHEQY
TRBV25-1	12	ASSEMAGALVQY
TRBV6-5	13	ASSPLFTASYGYT
TRBV28	12	ASSSQQNPLTQY
TRBV7-2	12	ASRLDTVNQPQH
TRBV29-1	11	SAARTSSLEQF
TRBV18	13	ASSPRTSEYNEQF
TRBV10-3	14	AISDPDRSSTDTQY
TRBV19	13	ASSIATGINYGYT
TRBV7-2	11	ASSPTGYNEQF
TRBV5-1	12	ASSSTGAPPEQY
TRBV28	9	ASSSSHGYT
TRBV11-2	12	ASSQGRATDTQY
TRBV7-6	11	ASSLTHQETQY
TRBV6-7	11	ASSHFSSYEQY
TRBV7-2	12	ASSLLAGQETQY
TRBV18	11	ASSPTSTDTQY
TRBV10-3	13	AISETGGTRTEAF
TRBV5-1	12	ASSLDPYQETQY
TRBV28	11	ASSQTGYTEAF
TRBV15	13	ATSHSMGSYNEQF
TRBV7-2	15	ASSFSGGPGSYNEQF
TRBV20-1	9	SARNLNEQF
TRBV29-1	11	SVAQGANTEAF
TRBV29-1	11	SVEVGAQETQY
TRBV28	13	ASSLAGPSPDEQF
TRBV5-6	17	ASSTAGQGAFSSTYEQY
TRBV5-6	10	ASSSGGPEAF
TRBV9	13	ASSVAGGLTDTQY
TRBV9	12	ASSVGLGVREQF
TRBV7-2	15	ASSLKIPGTTYNEQF
TRBV2	13	ASSVTSGRAYEQY
TRBV30	10	AWSAPAKVLT
TRBV7-9	15	ASRPPTGGPIQETQY
TRBV30	12	AWSVGLAGNEQF
TRBV18	14	ASSPQSSQNTGELF
TRBV18	16	ASSPPGSTVRGDYGYT
TRBV5-1	13	ASSRTPTTGETQY
TRBV4-1	17	ASSQAPRGSGRAGETQY
TRBV30	11	AWSRRRADTQY
TRBV5-6	14	ASSRLAGGHSYEQY
TRBV7-2	12	ASSSLTDNQPQH
TRBV9	12	ASSVGGVENIQY
TRBV5-1	10	ASSLVVHEQF
TRBV7-9	10	ASSLESRGYT
TRBV4-3	15	ASSQDPRTRSYNEQF
TRBV7-9	12	ASSQTGGNQPQH
TRBV29-1	11	SVERYSTDTQY
TRBV18	11	ASSPRTQETQY
TRBV4-1	13	ASSLGPPQSDTQY
TRBV5-6	16	ASSLSIASGGSRETQY
TRBV20-1	9	SATRGETQY